This T cell receptor (beta chain) was profiled in a study of T-cell memory formation after mild COVID-19. Points from the study as a whole: Mainly CM and EM harbored the contracting CD4+ clones; mainly EMRA harbored the CD8+ ones. From day 15 to 85, contracting clones were balanced between CD4 and CD8, whereas later expanders leaned toward CD4+.

TCR alpha and TCR beta cDNA libraries carrying sample barcodes and UMIs were produced by 5'RACE using constant-segment primers. TCRdb passed the 5' RACE reads through MiXCR, listing each CDR3 protein once. The table records around 440,000 distinct CDR3 sequences, 15% to 20% of them present only once. This clonotype showed up many times. The antigen is not known. The CDR3 runs to 15 residues. Between the trimmed V and J ends, which lost 6 bases and 1 base, there was a span of 18 bases. Germline V gene lookup returns CDR1 DFQATT and CDR2 SNEGSKA (reference sequence). The specimen was PBMCs or a T cell subset sorted from them (not recorded which). V is TRBV20-1 and J is TRBJ1-1; tentatively, D is TRBD1 (6 bases). This TCR was sampled from an adult woman who had mild COVID-19 (a few samples of this study predate the infection). Cell type and time point are not known. In DNA form, the CDR3 reads TGCAGTGCGCCCAGGCCCAACAGGGAGAACACTGAAGCTTTCTTT. This gives the protein CSAPRPNRENTEAFF.